Below, 16 T cell receptor beta chains from the same sample are listed, as sequenced in a study of cytomegalovirus exposure and HLA in healthy donors. PCR was performed using 60 Vbeta and 13 Jbeta primers. Measured with immunoSEQ multiplex PCR; TCRdb has only the in-frame clones, and not every one. Among fewer than 200,000 clones listed, around 82% were seen once. The material sequenced was PBMCs. These receptors were taken from a woman in her 30s in good health and CMV-seropositive.

This chain joins TRBV4-3 and TRBJ2-5; 8 bases map to TRBD2. Germline lookup yields CDR1 LGHNA and CDR2 YSLEER. J gave up 5 bases and V 4 bases, and 15 bases lay outside the gene matches. CDR3 size: 17 residues. The CDR3: CASSLNVGPAGVETQYF. DNA of the CDR3: TGCGCCAGCAGCCTAAACGTCGGGCCAGCGGGAGTGGAGACCCAGTACTTC.

This clone came up a few times. The chain uses TRBV11-2 and TRBJ2-3; D remains ambiguous. CDR1 is SGHAT and CDR2 is FQNNGV in the germline V gene. V was pared by 5 bases and J by 2 bases, with 5 bases between. CDR3 length equals 12 residues. CDR3 residues: CASSRVTDTQYF. CDR3 nucleotide sequence: TGTGCCAGCAGCCGAGTCACAGATACGCAGTATTTT.

The sample holds a few counts of this clone. The V call is TRBV5-5, the J call TRBJ2-7, with unresolved D. Germline V gene sequence: CDR1 SGHKS, CDR2 YYEKEE (reference sequence). This CDR3 contains 13 residues. Deletions cut 1 base from V and 0 bases from J, with 5 bases between. This chain's CDR3 is CASSLPSSYEQYF. The DNA for the CDR3 is TGTGCCAGCAGCTTGCCCAGCTCCTACGAGCAGTACTTC.

The chain combines TRBV27 with TRBJ1-2; a weak D match, TRBD1 (6 bases). Trimming cost V 0 bases and J 2 bases, with 7 bases left between them. This CDR3 is 14 amino acids long. Germline lookup yields CDR1 MNHEY and CDR2 SMNVEV (reference sequence). In DNA form, the CDR3 reads TGTGCCAGCAGTTTATCCGACAGGAACTATGGCTACACCTTC. Translated: CASSLSDRNYGYTF.

This clone has a handful of counts. J is TRBJ2-5 and V is TRBV28; D is unresolved. This CDR3 is built from 13 residues. Trimming stripped 4 bases from V and 4 bases from J, with 10 bases between. Germline-derived CDR1 and CDR2 are MDHEN and SYDVKM. The CDR3 DNA sequence: TGTGCCAGCAGTTCCCGACTGGGAGAGACCCAGTACTTC. Its translation is CASSSRLGETQYF.

There are a few counts of this clone. V usage is TRBV5-4 and J usage is TRBJ2-5; 9 nucleotides agree with TRBD1. Germline-derived CDR1 and CDR2 are SGHNT and YYREEE (reference sequence). V lost 6 bases to trimming and J lost 4 bases; unmatched junction nucleotides: 4. CDR3 length: 13 amino acids. The CDR3 bases are TGTGCCAGCACCGACAGGGGGGGAGAGACCCAGTACTTC. It is translated as CASTDRGGETQYF. The complete variable domain, with remaining parts taken from reference TRBV5-4 and TRBJ2-5, reads ETGVTQSPTHLIKTRGQQVTLRCSSQSGHNTVSWYQQALGQGPQFIFQYYREEENGRGNFPPRFSGLQFPNYSSELNVNALELDDSALYLCASTDRGGETQYFGPGTRLLVL.

This clone has only a few counts. This sequence joins TRBV15 and TRBJ2-1; 7 bases are a match to TRBD1. Per germline, CDR1 LNHNV and CDR2 YYDKDF (reference sequence). The CDR3 has 19 amino acids. The junction had 17 bases not matched to a gene; V was cut back by 6 bases and J by 0 bases. The CDR3 protein is CATRPGTATLFSSYNEQFF. CDR3 DNA: TGTGCCACCAGGCCCGGGACAGCAACGTTATTTAGCTCCTACAATGAGCAGTTCTTC.

The chain has TRBV7-8 and TRBJ1-2; D is unclear. The length of the CDR3 is 14 residues. The V end was cut by 1 base, the J end by 4 bases, with 10 bases between. Germline CDR1 reads SGHVS; CDR2 reads FQNEAQ. CDR3 region: CASSLVGTAYGYTF. CDR3 coding DNA: TGTGCCAGCAGCTTAGTGGGCACCGCCTATGGCTACACCTTC.

The V and J genes are TRBV30 and TRBJ2-5; 8 bases agree with TRBD1. J was trimmed by 5 bases and V by 3 bases; bases with no gene match: 5. This CDR3 region has 13 residues. Germline V lookup: CDR1 GTSNPN, CDR2 SVGIG (reference sequence). CDR3 sequence: CAWSPGQVETQYF. The CDR3 bases are TGTGCCTGGAGCCCGGGACAGGTGGAGACCCAGTACTTC.

The V gene is TRBV30, the J gene TRBJ2-1, with D uncertain. The germline V gene has CDR1 GTSNPN and CDR2 SVGIG (reference sequence). The CDR3 loop spans 12 amino acids. V was trimmed by 8 bases and J by 4 bases, leaving 12 bases between them. The CDR3 sequence: CAGESWYNEQFF. CDR3 DNA: TGTGCCGGAGAGAGCTGGTACAATGAGCAGTTCTTC.

The J gene is TRBJ2-7, the V gene TRBV10-3; possibly TRBD2 for D (7 bases). CDR3 length: 15 amino acids. Trimming took off 4 bases at V and 7 bases at J, with 20 bases between the two ends. CDR1 and CDR2 (germline): ENHRY, SYGVKD. The DNA for the CDR3 is TGTGCCATCAGTGGTGGCGGGGGCGTCTCGAGGGAGCAGTACTTC. The encoded protein is CAISGGGGVSREQYF.

This sequence joins TRBV18 and TRBJ1-4; a possible D gene is TRBD1 (6 bases). The V gene lost 3 bases and the J gene lost 7 bases, with 18 bases spanning the gap. The germline CDR1 and CDR2 sequences are KGHSH and LQKENI. The CDR3 loop spans 16 amino acids. The CDR3 sequence is CASSPLSGGGSEKLFF. CDR3 bases: TGTGCCAGCTCACCCTTGAGTGGGGGGGGCAGTGAAAAACTGTTTTTT.

This clone was detected only a few times. This sequence joins TRBV13 and TRBJ2-2; TRBD2 matches 11 bases. This CDR3 has 15 amino acids. Germline values: CDR1 PRHDT, CDR2 FYEKMQ (reference sequence). The V gene end was trimmed by 0 bases and the J gene end by 9 bases; junction bases not matched to a gene: 3. CDR3 in DNA: TGTGCCAGCAGCTTAGGTCTAGCGGGAGGAAGGGAGCTGTTTTTT. Translating gives CASSLGLAGGRELFF.

This clone was picked up a small number of times. The rearrangement joins TRBV5-1 to TRBJ2-7; 9 bases fit TRBD1. The CDR3 sequence is 13 residues long. V gave up 7 bases and J gave up 2 bases; unmatched junction bases: 4. Germline-derived CDR1 and CDR2 are SGHRS and YFSETQ. CDR3 sequence (DNA): TGCGCCAGCGGCAGGACAGGGGCCTACGAGCAGTACTTC. Translated, it gives CASGRTGAYEQYF. The full variable domain, rest sourced from reference TRBV5-1 and TRBJ2-7, is KAGVTQTPRYLIKTRGQQVTLSCSPISGHRSVSWYQQTPGQGLQFLFEYFSETQRNKGNFPGRFSGRQFSNSRSEMNVSTLELGDSALYLCASGRTGAYEQYFGPGTRLTVT.

This rearrangement joins TRBV30 to TRBJ2-5, with TRBD2 matching 10 bases. CDR1 and CDR2 from the germline V gene are GTSNPN and SVGIG (reference sequence). The V segment lost 1 base and the J segment 5 bases; nucleotides outside the gene matches: 7. The CDR3 totals 15 residues. CDR3 residues: CAWSGSSGSRETQYF. The CDR3 DNA follows: TGTGCCTGGAGTGGATCTAGCGGGAGCCGGGAGACCCAGTACTTC.

The chain is built from TRBV5-1 and TRBJ2-7; no clear D. The CDR3 totals 14 residues. Deletions cut 3 bases from V and 2 bases from J, with 12 bases between. Germline V lookup: CDR1 SGHRS, CDR2 YFSETQ. The CDR3 DNA reads as TGCGCCAGCAGCTCCTCGGCGGTAACCTACGAGCAGTACTTC. It codes for CASSSSAVTYEQYF.